The 25 T cell receptor beta chains in this list originate from one sample, sequenced in a study of T cell responses to AZD1222 COVID-19 vaccine. Data came from immunoSEQ multiplex PCR; TCRdb stores just in-frame clones and leaves some out. The table includes about 190,000 clones, about 92% detected once. This sample comprised peripheral blood, obtained 28 days after the second dose of the MenACWY control vaccine. Every receptor here comes from an adult who received the MenACWY meningococcal vaccine as a control.

The sample holds one count of this clone. The rearrangement uses TRBV6-5 and TRBJ1-6; D gene ambiguous. The CDR3 consists of 15 residues. CDR1 MNHEY and CDR2 SVGAGI come from the germline V gene. Trimming removed 10 bases at V and 0 bases at J, with 13 bases between. In DNA, the CDR3 is TGTGCCATCGACGAATCGAGCTCCTATAATTCACCCCTCCACTTT. Protein product: CAIDESSSYNSPLHF.

J is TRBJ1-6 and V is TRBV3-1 (or the pseudogene TRBV3-2); possibly TRBD1 for D (6 bases). The CDR3 is 13 residues long. Between the trimmed V and J ends, which lost 8 bases and 8 bases, there was a span of 13 bases. The V gene's germline CDR1 is LGHDT and CDR2 YNNKEL (reference sequence). In DNA form, the CDR3 reads TGTGCCAGCGAAGGCAGGGGAGATTCACCCCTCCACTTT. Encoded protein: CASEGRGDSPLHF.

The rearrangement links TRBV7-9 to TRBJ2-7; 10 positions match TRBD1. V dropped 5 bases and J dropped 5; count of bases not matched to a gene: 9. Germline V gene lookup returns CDR1 SEHNR and CDR2 FQNEAQ (reference sequence). This CDR3 contains 15 residues. CDR3: CASSSPLDRGDEQYF. The CDR3, as DNA: TGTGCCAGCAGCAGCCCCCTGGACAGGGGGGACGAGCAGTACTTC.

The rearrangement joins TRBV10-3 to TRBJ1-6; D may be TRBD1 (6 bases). This CDR3 is 13 amino acids long. Germline V gives CDR1 ENHRY, CDR2 SYGVKD. The ends were cut back, 7 bases at V and 8 bases at J, with 12 bases in the middle. Written as DNA, the CDR3 is TGTGCCATCAAGGGGGGGCTTGATTCACCCCTCCACTTT. As protein: CAIKGGLDSPLHF.

The chain carries TRBV7-2 and TRBJ2-5; 10 nucleotides align to TRBD1. CDR3 length: 16 amino acids. Germline V gene lookup returns CDR1 SGHTA and CDR2 FQGNSA. Unmatched junction bases numbered 11, after V lost 5 bases and J lost 5 bases. The DNA for the CDR3 is TGTGCCAGCAGCCTCCCCCCGGACAGGGGGGATGAGACCCAGTACTTC. Translating it yields CASSLPPDRGDETQYF.

J is TRBJ2-7 and V is TRBV24-1; a possible D gene is TRBD1 (5 bases). Germline-derived CDR1 and CDR2 are KGHDR and SFDVKD. The CDR3 has 15 amino acids. The V end lost 3 bases, the J end lost 7 bases, and 18 bases lay between the germline ends. CDR3 DNA: TGTGCCACCAGTGATAGTAGCTCAGGGCCCAGTGAGCAGTACTTC. It specifies CATSDSSSGPSEQYF.

The rearrangement uses TRBV7-2 and TRBJ1-1; the D is unclear. CDR3 size: 11 residues. Germline V gene sequence: CDR1 SGHTA, CDR2 FQGNSA. V was shortened by 1 base and J by 4 bases, with 1 base between the two germline ends. The CDR3 reads CASSLGTEAFF. CDR3 in DNA: TGTGCCAGCAGCTTAGGCACTGAAGCTTTCTTT. Using reference TRBV7-2 and TRBJ1-1 for the parts outside the CDR3, the full variable domain is GAGVSQSPSNKVTEKGKDVELRCDPISGHTALYWYRQSLGQGLEFLIYFQGNSAPDKSGLPSDRFSAERTGGSVSTLTIQRTQQEDSAVYLCASSLGTEAFFGQGTRLTVV.

The genes are TRBV3-1 (or the pseudogene TRBV3-2) and TRBJ1-2, with TRBD1 matching over 7 bases. V dropped 4 bases and J dropped 1; count of bases not matched to a gene: 6. The germline gives CDR1 LGHDT, CDR2 YNNKEL (reference sequence). The CDR3 has 15 amino acids. CDR3 amino acids: CASSPQWDSNYGYTF. The CDR3 DNA is TGTGCCAGCAGCCCACAATGGGACAGTAACTATGGCTACACCTTC.

The rearrangement uses TRBV19 and TRBJ2-1; D not resolved. The V and J ends lost 6 bases and 4 bases respectively, with 19 bases between them. This CDR3 contains 16 residues. CDR1 and CDR2 (germline): LNHDA, SQIVND (reference sequence). The CDR3 nucleotides read TGTGCCAGTAGCCCTAATCGGGCGGTAGTTTACAATGAGCAGTTCTTC. Residues: CASSPNRAVVYNEQFF.

This clone was seen only once. The rearrangement joins TRBV5-6 to TRBJ2-2; D gene ambiguous. Germline V gives CDR1 SGHDT, CDR2 YYEEEE. The CDR3 is made up of 15 amino acids. V was pared by 7 bases and J by 3 bases, with 16 bases between. The CDR3 DNA follows: TGTGCCAGCTCTCCCGGGCCGCGGCACACCGGGGAGCTGTTTTTT. This translates into CASSPGPRHTGELFF.

The rearrangement uses TRBV5-1 and TRBJ2-3; D is ambiguous. Trimming cost V 8 bases and J 0 bases, with 10 bases left between them. The CDR3 spans 13 residues. Germline V gene data show CDR1 as SGHRS and CDR2 as YFSETQ. CDR3 DNA: TGCGCCAGTATCCCGGAAAGCACAGATACGCAGTATTTT. Its translation is CASIPESTDTQYF.

V gene TRBV18 combines with J gene TRBJ1-2; unclear D gene. This CDR3 spans 16 amino acids. Germline V gene data show CDR1 as KGHSH and CDR2 as LQKENI. The ends were cut back, 3 bases at V and 2 bases at J, with 16 bases in the middle. DNA of the CDR3: TGTGCCAGCTCACCCCCAGAACTCGGGGTGAACTATGGCTACACCTTC. The encoded protein is CASSPPELGVNYGYTF.

This rearrangement joins TRBV7-2 to TRBJ2-5; 8 bases are shared with TRBD1. With V trimmed by 5 bases and J by 5 bases, 7 bases remained unmatched. The CDR3 contains 14 residues. The V gene's germline CDR1 is SGHTA and CDR2 FQGNSA. The CDR3 sequence is CASSRTGGMETQYF. The CDR3 nucleotides read TGTGCCAGCAGCCGTACAGGGGGGATGGAGACCCAGTACTTC.

The chain recombines TRBV19 with TRBJ2-7, with 7 positions matching TRBD2. The germline V gene has CDR1 LNHDA and CDR2 SQIVND (reference sequence). CDR3 size: 16 residues. The J segment lost 4 bases and the V segment lost 6 bases, leaving 15 bases of the junction unmatched. The CDR3 protein is CASRYYRPGGGYEQYF. The CDR3 DNA follows: TGTGCCAGTAGATATTACAGGCCTGGCGGGGGATACGAGCAGTACTTC.

This sequence joins TRBV11-2 and TRBJ1-2; D is unresolved. Trimming removed 6 bases from V and 5 bases from J, with 16 bases in between. There are 14 residues in the CDR3. Germline loops: CDR1 SGHAT, CDR2 FQNNGV. This chain's CDR3 is CASRSYSPPYGYTF. CDR3 nucleotides: TGTGCCAGCAGGTCTTATTCTCCCCCTTATGGCTACACCTTC.

The chain carries TRBV10-1 and TRBJ1-1; no definite D call. The CDR3 contains 14 residues. Germline lookup yields CDR1 WNHNN and CDR2 SYGVQD (reference sequence). V lost 3 bases and J 4 bases, leaving 12 bases between the germline ends. This chain's CDR3 is CASSEGSSGTEAFF. CDR3 DNA sequence: TGCGCCAGCAGTGAAGGGTCGTCCGGCACTGAAGCTTTCTTT.

The V and J genes are TRBV2 and TRBJ1-2; the D gene is possibly TRBD1 (6 bases). The CDR3 runs to 16 residues. Germline-derived CDR1 and CDR2 are SNHLY and FYNNEI. Trimming took 5 bases from V and 6 from J, leaving 22 bases between them. The DNA of the CDR3 is TGTGCCAGCAGTCCCCAGCCCCCAGGGGTTGGGCATGGCTACACCTTC. Its protein is CASSPQPPGVGHGYTF.

This chain joins TRBV18 and TRBJ2-7; TRBD1 might be the D (6 bases). V was clipped by 6 bases and J by 5 bases, with 11 bases between them. The germline CDR1 and CDR2 sequences are KGHSH and LQKENI. There are 12 residues in the CDR3. CDR3 nucleotides: TGTGCCAGCTCCAAGGGGGAGAACGAGCAGTACTTC. Amino acid sequence: CASSKGENEQYF.

This clone was seen a few times. The chain uses TRBV11-3 and TRBJ2-3, with 8 bases that match TRBD1. Germline assignment: CDR1 SGHNT and CDR2 YENEEA. With 4 bases clipped from V and 0 bases from J, the junction kept 12 bases outside the gene matches. The CDR3 is 18 residues long. CDR3 sequence (DNA): TGTGCCAGCAGCTCATGGTTGGCTAGACAGGGGAGCACAGATACGCAGTATTTT. Translated: CASSSWLARQGSTDTQYF.

The V gene is TRBV11-2, the J gene TRBJ2-7, with D perhaps TRBD1 (6 bases). V was trimmed by 4 bases and J by 0 bases, leaving 13 bases between them. From germline, CDR1 is SGHAT and CDR2 FQNNGV. The CDR3 totals 15 residues. The CDR3 reads CASSSNRVSSYEQYF. CDR3 nucleotides: TGTGCCAGCAGCTCAAACAGGGTCAGCTCCTACGAGCAGTACTTC. Full variable domain (missing parts from reference TRBV11-2 and TRBJ2-7): EAGVAQSPRYKIIEKRQSVAFWCNPISGHATLYWYQQILGQGPKLLIQFQNNGVVDDSQLPKDRFSAERLKGVDSTLKIQPAKLEDSAVYLCASSSNRVSSYEQYFGPGTRLTVT.

The chain is built from TRBV24-1 and TRBJ1-2, with 7 bases fitting TRBD1. Germline values: CDR1 KGHDR, CDR2 SFDVKD. CDR3 size: 14 residues. With V trimmed by 3 bases and J by 6 bases, 6 bases remained unmatched. The CDR3 sequence: CATSDPDRSHGYTF. The CDR3 DNA follows: TGTGCCACCAGTGATCCGGACAGGTCGCATGGCTACACCTTC.

The chain recombines TRBV6-5 with TRBJ2-3; the match to TRBD2 covers 7 bases. Trimming at V came to 6 bases and at J to 5 bases, leaving 11 bases not matched to a gene. This CDR3 spans 15 amino acids. Germline V gene sequence: CDR1 MNHEY, CDR2 SVGAGI. The chain's CDR3 is CASRFGAGRGDTQYF. DNA of the CDR3: TGTGCCAGCAGGTTCGGAGCGGGGAGGGGAGATACGCAGTATTTT.

The rearrangement uses TRBV29-1 and TRBJ2-7, with 13 bases aligning to TRBD2. Germline V lookup: CDR1 SQVTM, CDR2 ANQGSEA. V gave up 2 bases and J gave up 1 base; unmatched junction bases: 5. The CDR3 is 16 amino acids. The CDR3 bases are TGCAGCGTTGAACTACTAGCGGGAGGGCCTTCCTACGAGCAGTACTTC. Protein: CSVELLAGGPSYEQYF.

This chain uses TRBV19 with TRBJ1-1; no definite D call. Germline V gene sequence: CDR1 LNHDA, CDR2 SQIVND (reference sequence). The CDR3 consists of 12 residues. V was cut by 5 bases and J by 6 bases, with 10 bases left in between. This CDR3 is CASSPLFSEAFF. The DNA for the CDR3 is TGTGCCAGTAGTCCTCTATTTTCTGAAGCTTTCTTT. Based on the CDR3 plus reference TRBV19 and TRBJ1-1, the full variable domain is DGGITQSPKYLFRKEGQNVTLSCEQNLNHDAMYWYRQDPGQGLRLIYYSQIVNDFQKGDIAEGYSVSREKKESFPLTVTSAQKNPTAFYLCASSPLFSEAFFGQGTRLTVV.

V gene TRBV7-9 combines with J gene TRBJ2-1; the D gene is possibly TRBD2 (7 bases). CDR3 size: 16 residues. In germline, CDR1 is SEHNR, CDR2 FQNEAQ (reference sequence). With 5 bases removed from V and 4 bases from J, the gap between germline ends came to 18 bases. The CDR3 sequence is CASSRWGRGSYNEQFF. CDR3 in DNA: TGTGCCAGCAGCCGATGGGGGCGGGGGTCGTACAATGAGCAGTTCTTC.